A selection of T cell receptor beta chains follows, all from one sample in a study of T cell clonotyping in hematopoietic cell transplantation. Here immunoSEQ multiplex PCR was the method, and the copy in TCRdb shows in-frame clones only, minus some. Here the sample spans 20,000 or so clones, approximately 80% being singletons. What was sequenced was peripheral blood mononuclear cells. Receptors were obtained from a man between 60 and 70 years old in good health. Some clones in this sample may be carry-over from other donors' samples. The CDR3 runs from the conserved cysteine through the conserved F or W. A D gene is named only where the DNA matches it firmly. Clone size, where shown, is once, few, many, or a class for clones that have expanded.

d_gene	abundance	len	v_gene	j_gene	CDR3nt	CDR3aa
TRBD2	few	19	TRBV11-3	TRBJ2-1	TGTGCCAGCAGCCCCCGGGGGGGTTGGGGAGGGGTGTCCTACAATGAGCAGTTCTTC	CASSPRGGWGGVSYNEQFF
TRBD1	NA	13	TRBV5-6	TRBJ2-5	TGTGCCAGCAGCATCGACAGGGAGAGGACCCAGTACTTC	CASSIDRERTQYF
NA	NA	14	TRBV28	TRBJ1-1	TGTGCCAGCAGTCCAGCGGGTTATCGAACTGAAGCTTTCTTT	CASSPAGYRTEAFF
NA	NA	12	TRBV19	TRBJ1-5	TGTGCCACCAGTTGGGGGAATCAGCCCCAGCATTTT	CATSWGNQPQHF
TRBD2	NA	15	TRBV9	TRBJ2-1	TGTGCCAGCAGCGCTGGGACTAGCGGGAGCTATGAGCAGTTCTTC	CASSAGTSGSYEQFF
NA	NA	16	TRBV2	TRBJ2-3	TGTGCCAGCAGTGAACAGACAATAGGGAGGACAGATACGCAGTATTTT	CASSEQTIGRTDTQYF
TRBD2	NA	15	TRBV11-3	TRBJ2-5	TGTGCCAGCAGCTTAGGAGCGGGGGAGGGAGAGACCCAGTACTTC	CASSLGAGEGETQYF
NA	NA	13	TRBV6-5	TRBJ1-2	TGTGCCAGCAGTTACTCATCAGTTAATGGCTACACCTTC	CASSYSSVNGYTF
NA	NA	13	TRBV6-5	TRBJ1-2	TGTGCCAGCAGCTGGACAGTGGACTATGGCTACACCTTC	CASSWTVDYGYTF
NA	NA	15	TRBV9	TRBJ2-1	TGTGCCAGCAGCCCACCCCCTGGGCGGTACAATGAGCAGTTCTTC	CASSPPPGRYNEQFF
TRBD1	once	17	TRBV30	TRBJ1-4	TGTGCCTGGAGTAGATCGACAGGGTGGATATCCGGAGAAAAACTGTTTTTT	CAWSRSTGWISGEKLFF
TRBD2	NA	16	TRBV5-1	TRBJ2-1	TGCGCCAGCAGCTTGGCCCCGGGACTAGCGGGCGATGAGCAGTTCTTC	CASSLAPGLAGDEQFF
NA	NA	15	TRBV25-1	TRBJ1-6	TGTGCCAGCAGTGAATTTGGGGACCCGCGGTCACCCCTCCACTTT	CASSEFGDPRSPLHF
TRBD2	NA	16	TRBV10-3	TRBJ2-7	TGTGCCATCAGTGTAACTAGCGGGAGCCCCATTTACGAGCAGTACTTC	CAISVTSGSPIYEQYF
NA	NA	13	TRBV10-3	TRBJ1-5	TGTGCCATCAGCGTACAGGGATCTCAGCCCCAGCATTTT	CAISVQGSQPQHF
TRBD1	NA	13	TRBV30	TRBJ1-5	TGTGCCTGGAATAGAGGGGGCTACCAGCCCCAGCATTTT	CAWNRGGYQPQHF
NA	once	13	TRBV5-7	TRBJ2-7	TGTGCCAGCAGCCAGTATCAGGGGGGCGAGCAGTACTTC	CASSQYQGGEQYF
TRBD1	NA	14	TRBV29-1	TRBJ2-5	TGCAGCGTTGTAGGGACAGGGGGCCGGGAGACCCAGTACTTC	CSVVGTGGRETQYF
NA	few	14	TRBV14	TRBJ1-2	TGTGCCAGCAGCCTATCGGGGGGCCGTTATGGCTACACCTTC	CASSLSGGRYGYTF
TRBD2	NA	14	TRBV29-1	TRBJ2-5	TGCAGCGTGGAGCTAACTAGCGGGATCCAGACCCAGTACTTC	CSVELTSGIQTQYF
TRBD1	NA	14	TRBV30	TRBJ1-2	TGTGCCTGGAGTGGGGACAGGGGGTACTATGGCTACACCTTC	CAWSGDRGYYGYTF
NA	NA	13	TRBV6-5	TRBJ1-1	TGTGCCAGCAGTTACTCGGCTGACACTGAAGCTTTCTTT	CASSYSADTEAFF
TRBD2	few	18	TRBV5-4	TRBJ2-5	TGTGCCAGCGCCCCGACTAGCGGGAGAGGTTGGGGCCAAGAGACCCAGTACTTC	CASAPTSGRGWGQETQYF
TRBD2	NA	15	TRBV5-1	TRBJ2-7	TGCGCCAGCAGCCCCAATTTAGCGGGAGTGAACGAGCAGTACTTC	CASSPNLAGVNEQYF
NA	once	15	TRBV9	TRBJ2-1	TGTGCCAGCAGCGTAGAGGGGGGGACTCACAATGAGCAGTTCTTC	CASSVEGGTHNEQFF
TRBD1	NA	15	TRBV6-5	TRBJ2-7	TGTGCCAGCAGTTCAACAGGGGTCTCCTCCTACGAGCAGTACTTC	CASSSTGVSSYEQYF
NA	NA	15	TRBV4-3	TRBJ1-1	TGCGCCAGCAGCCAAGAGGTAGGGGGTGGGACTGAAGCTTTCTTT	CASSQEVGGGTEAFF
TRBD2	few	14	TRBV30	TRBJ2-2	TGTGCCTGGGGACTAGCGGTGAACACCGGGGAGCTGTTTTTT	CAWGLAVNTGELFF
NA	NA	15	TRBV7-9	TRBJ1-1	TGTGCCAGCAGCTTAGGGACAGTCATGAACACTGAAGCTTTCTTT	CASSLGTVMNTEAFF
TRBD1	NA	13	TRBV5-4	TRBJ1-2	TGTGCCAGCAGCCGGGACAGGGTATCAGGCTACACCTTC	CASSRDRVSGYTF
NA	NA	16	TRBV19	TRBJ2-7	TGTGCCAGTAGTATAAACCCCCCCGCGGGACCGTTCGAGCAGTACTTC	CASSINPPAGPFEQYF
NA	NA	16	TRBV7-9	TRBJ1-6	TGTGCCAGCAGCTTAGGTTCCGGGACCGATCATTCACCCCTCCACTTT	CASSLGSGTDHSPLHF
NA	once	15	TRBV19	TRBJ2-2	TGTGCCAGTAGTCCCAGGGGGGGCGTGTTCGGGGAGCTGTTTTTT	CASSPRGGVFGELFF
NA	once	14	TRBV7-7	TRBJ2-2	TGTGCCAGCAGCTCCCGACCGAACACCGGGGAGCTGTTTTTT	CASSSRPNTGELFF
NA	NA	13	TRBV7-7	TRBJ2-7	TGTGCCAGCAGCTTAAATGATCGATACGAGCAGTACTTC	CASSLNDRYEQYF
NA	medium-sized	11	TRBV29-1	TRBJ2-4	TGCAGCGTTTCGACAGAAAACATTCAGTACTTC	CSVSTENIQYF
TRBD2	NA	16	TRBV28	TRBJ2-1	TGTGCCAGCAGTCGAGAGACTAGCGGGGGGGCCGGTGAGCAGTTCTTC	CASSRETSGGAGEQFF
NA	NA	11	TRBV30	TRBJ1-1	TGTGCCGGAGGCCGGAACACTGAAGCTTTCTTT	CAGGRNTEAFF
NA	few	13	TRBV2	TRBJ1-5	TGTGCCAGCAGTGATATGGCAGATCAGCCCCAGCATTTT	CASSDMADQPQHF
NA	few	13	TRBV25-1	TRBJ1-2	TGTGCCAGCAGTGTTGCCAGGGACTATGGCTACACCTTC	CASSVARDYGYTF
NA	NA	14	TRBV2	TRBJ1-1	TGTGCCAGCAGTGAGGAAGGCAGCCCGACTGAAGCTTTCTTT	CASSEEGSPTEAFF
NA	NA	12	TRBV4-1	TRBJ2-7	TGCGCCAGCAGCCAGGAGGGTGACGAGCAGTACTTC	CASSQEGDEQYF
NA	NA	14	TRBV18	TRBJ1-5	TGTGCCAGCTCATCCAGGGATAGCAATCAGCCCCAGCATTTT	CASSSRDSNQPQHF
TRBD2	NA	18	TRBV7-2	TRBJ2-1	TGTGCCAGCAGCTTAGCGACTAGCGGGAAAACCTCCTACAATGAGCAGTTCTTC	CASSLATSGKTSYNEQFF
NA	NA	13	TRBV7-6	TRBJ2-1	TGTGCCAGCAGCTTACTGTTGGGGACAGAGCAGTTCTTC	CASSLLLGTEQFF
TRBD1	once	16	TRBV5-1	TRBJ1-1	TGCGCCAGCACTACCGGGACAGGGGGCGCGGTGGCTGAAGCTTTCTTT	CASTTGTGGAVAEAFF
NA	NA	16	TRBV30	TRBJ2-5	TGTGCCTGGAGTGGGGGAGAGGGTGTAGGGGGAGAGACCCAGTACTTC	CAWSGGEGVGGETQYF
NA	once	15	TRBV2	TRBJ2-2	TGTGCCAGCGGTACAATCCGGCAGGCAACCGGGGAGCTGTTTTTT	CASGTIRQATGELFF
NA	NA	11	TRBV30	TRBJ1-1	TGTGCCTGGAGTCGGGAATCTGAAGCTTTCTTT	CAWSRESEAFF